One sample yielded the 18 T cell receptor beta chains listed below, sequenced in a study of long-term antiretroviral therapy in people with HIV. With survey level as its setting, the immunoSEQ assay was v3.0. Assay used: immunoSEQ multiplex PCR; TCRdb lists only in-frame clones, some missing. The sample holds 20,000 to 25,000 clones; around 83% are singletons and the top ten take 5% to 7%. This specimen was unsorted PBMCs, taken 0.2 years after starting antiretroviral therapy. The origin of the receptors is a woman in her thirties with HIV.

The rearrangement links TRBV9 to TRBJ1-1, with D perhaps matching TRBD1 (5 bases). CDR3 length: 13 residues. Trimming removed 0 bases at V and 7 bases at J, with 10 bases between. CDR1 is SGDLS and CDR2 is YYNGEE in the germline V gene. The chain's CDR3 is CASSVVGTLEAFF. The CDR3, as DNA: TGTGCCAGCAGCGTAGTTGGGACGCTTGAAGCTTTCTTT.

This clone was detected a few times. The chain recombines TRBV6-5 with TRBJ1-6; D may be TRBD1 (6 bases). CDR3 length: 14 amino acids. Trimming took off 6 bases at V and 8 bases at J, with 14 bases between the two ends. Germline V lookup: CDR1 MNHEY, CDR2 SVGAGI. This chain's CDR3 is CASRRTGSHSPLHF. CDR3 DNA sequence: TGTGCCAGCAGACGTACAGGGTCCCATTCACCCCTCCACTTT.

The CDR3 sequence is CASTGTVKQFF. DNA for the CDR3: TGTGCCAGCACTGGGACTGTGAAGCAGTTCTTC. The chain is built from TRBV6-1 and TRBJ2-1, with D maybe TRBD2 (6 bases). The CDR3 loop spans 11 amino acids. Germline V gives CDR1 MNHNS, CDR2 SASEGT. V was pared by 7 bases and J by 11 bases, with 12 bases between.

This sequence joins TRBV9 and TRBJ2-5; D could derive from TRBD1 or TRBD2 (6 bases each). CDR3 length: 17 amino acids. Germline V gene lookup returns CDR1 SGDLS and CDR2 YYNGEE. Trimming took 0 bases from V and 5 from J, leaving 20 bases between them. This CDR3 is CASSVAVGGPDWETQYF. In nucleotides, the CDR3 is TGTGCCAGCAGCGTAGCAGTGGGGGGCCCGGATTGGGAGACCCAGTACTTC.

The CDR3 nucleotides read TGTGCCAGCAGCACAGGGAGGGAGACCCAGTACTTC. This translates into CASSTGRETQYF. The genes are TRBV7-2 and TRBJ2-5; either TRBD1 or TRBD2 may fit D (6 bases each). The germline gives CDR1 SGHTA, CDR2 FQGNSA. The CDR3 runs 12 residues. The V end lost 5 bases, the J end lost 5 bases, and 9 bases lay between the germline ends.

CDR3 protein: CASSLERGVYNEQFF. CDR3 bases: TGTGCCAGCAGTTTGGAACGGGGGGTGTACAATGAGCAGTTCTTC. The chain uses TRBV27 and TRBJ2-1, with 7 bases matching TRBD2. The trim removed 3 bases at V and 4 bases at J, leaving 6 bases unmatched. Germline loops: CDR1 MNHEY, CDR2 SMNVEV (reference sequence). The CDR3 runs 15 residues.

The J gene is TRBJ1-2, the V gene TRBV25-1; 9 bases agree with TRBD1. In germline, CDR1 is MGHDK, CDR2 SYGVNS. CDR3 length equals 16 residues. The V gene end was trimmed by 2 bases and the J gene end by 8 bases; junction bases not matched to a gene: 12. CDR3 sequence reads: CASSELHPGQGGGYTF. As DNA, the CDR3 is TGTGCCAGCAGTGAACTTCATCCGGGACAGGGAGGCGGCTACACCTTC.

This chain links TRBV6-5 with TRBJ2-3, with D perhaps TRBD1 or TRBD2 (6 bases each). This CDR3 region has 13 residues. The V end was cut by 6 bases, the J end by 4 bases, with 11 bases between. The germline gives CDR1 MNHEY, CDR2 SVGAGI. The CDR3 loop is CASSRGGSDTQYF. CDR3 coding DNA: TGTGCCAGCAGCCGAGGGGGGTCAGATACGCAGTATTTT.

This chain links TRBV11-2 with TRBJ1-6; 7 bases align to TRBD1. The germline V gene encodes CDR1 SGHAT and CDR2 FQNNGV. V dropped 3 bases and J dropped 5; count of bases not matched to a gene: 4. The CDR3 extends over 15 amino acids. The CDR3 DNA reads as TGTGCCAGCAGCTTTGGGGGACAGAATAATTCACCCCTCCACTTT. Protein sequence: CASSFGGQNNSPLHF.

The genes are TRBV7-7 and TRBJ2-3; TRBD1 agrees at 7 bases. V lost 5 bases to trimming and J lost 6 bases; unmatched junction nucleotides: 5. This CDR3 is built from 13 residues. Germline V gene data show CDR1 as SSHAT and CDR2 as FNYEAQ (reference sequence). The CDR3 is CASSATGADTQYF. The CDR3 coding sequence is TGTGCCAGCAGCGCTACAGGGGCCGATACGCAGTATTTT. The variable domain in full, with the rest retrieved from reference TRBV7-7 and TRBJ2-3, is GAGVSQSPRYKVTKRGQDVTLRCDPISSHATLYWYQQALGQGPEFLTYFNYEAQPDKSGLPSDRFSAERPEGSISTLTIQRTEQRDSAMYRCASSATGADTQYFGPGTRLTVL.

The chain links TRBV5-1 to TRBJ1-1; 8 nucleotides agree with TRBD1. After removal of 4 bases from V and 5 bases from J, the junction contained 10 bases not matched to a gene. Germline CDR1 SGHRS, CDR2 YFSETQ. The CDR3 covers 15 residues. CDR3 sequence: CASSPQTQGGTEAFF. CDR3 DNA: TGCGCCAGCAGCCCCCAGACACAGGGGGGGACTGAAGCTTTCTTT.

The chain uses TRBV2 and TRBJ1-5; D gene uncertain. Germline CDR1 reads SNHLY; CDR2 reads FYNNEI. CDR3 length: 15 amino acids. Trimming removed 0 bases from V and 2 bases from J, with 8 bases in between. CDR3 sequence (DNA): TGTGCCAGCAGTGAAGCCGGAGTCGGCAATCAGCCCCAGCATTTT. Translated: CASSEAGVGNQPQHF.

The chain joins TRBV9 to TRBJ1-2, with TRBD1 matching 7 bases. V lost 3 bases and J lost 5; bases outside the gene matches: 7. CDR1 and CDR2 from the germline V gene are SGDLS and YYNGEE. The CDR3 totals 14 residues. CDR3: CASSEGDSLYGYTF. The CDR3 DNA follows: TGTGCCAGCAGCGAGGGGGACAGCCTGTATGGCTACACCTTC.

The chain recombines TRBV15 with TRBJ1-1; D may be TRBD1 (6 bases). Trimming removed 3 bases at V and 5 bases at J, with 16 bases between. The CDR3 runs 15 residues. Germline CDR1 is LNHNV and CDR2 is YYDKDF (reference sequence). The chain's CDR3 is CATSSGEGGGTEAFF. CDR3 in DNA: TGTGCCACCAGCAGTGGGGAAGGGGGGGGAACTGAAGCTTTCTTT.

The chain joins TRBV27 to TRBJ2-7; 7 nucleotides line up with TRBD2. The CDR3 totals 16 residues. Losses at the gene ends were 3 bases for V and 6 bases for J; bases not matched to a gene: 14. Germline CDR1 reads MNHEY; CDR2 reads SMNVEV (reference sequence). CDR3 DNA: TGTGCCAGCAGTTTGACCTCCGGACTAGGGGTGGTCGAGCAGTACTTC. Protein: CASSLTSGLGVVEQYF.

This clone was seen a handful of times. The chain recombines TRBV5-5 with TRBJ1-6; no clear D. Germline V gives CDR1 SGHKS, CDR2 YYEKEE (reference sequence). This CDR3 comprises 16 residues. The germline V and J ends were trimmed by 2 bases and 6 bases, with 15 bases remaining between them. CDR3 amino acids: CASSFMASMGNSPLHF. CDR3 nucleotide sequence: TGTGCCAGCAGCTTCATGGCCTCTATGGGTAATTCACCCCTCCACTTT.

The rearrangement links TRBV6-9 to TRBJ2-7; 7 bases line up with TRBD1. The CDR3 is made up of 15 amino acids. V lost 3 bases and J lost 5; bases outside the gene matches: 10. Germline assignment: CDR1 MNHGY and CDR2 SVAAGI. CDR3 in amino acids: CASSYPVTGTHEQYF. DNA of the CDR3: TGTGCCAGCAGTTACCCCGTGACAGGGACCCACGAGCAGTACTTC.

The rearrangement uses TRBV19 and TRBJ1-4; 12 bases map to TRBD1. CDR3 length: 16 amino acids. CDR1 and CDR2 from the germline V gene are LNHDA and SQIVND (reference sequence). J gave up 1 base and V 11 bases, and 8 bases lay outside the gene matches. The CDR3 DNA sequence: TGTGCCTCCCACCGGGACAGGGGGCTAACTAATGAAAAACTGTTTTTT. It encodes CASHRDRGLTNEKLFF. Looking up the rest from reference TRBV19 and TRBJ1-4 gives the full variable domain: DGGITQSPKYLFRKEGQNVTLSCEQNLNHDAMYWYRQDPGQGLRLIYYSQIVNDFQKGDIAEGYSVSREKKESFPLTVTSAQKNPTAFYLCASHRDRGLTNEKLFFGSGTQLSVL.